The entry below gives a single T cell receptor (beta chain) sequence along with its context. With 3 bases removed from V and 5 bases from J, the gap between germline ends came to 24 bases. CDR1 and CDR2 (germline): SGHRS, YFSETQ. This CDR3 region has 17 residues. The data originate from a study of blood T cell repertoires in COVID-19. Study information: Samples representing acute and convalescent COVID-19 were sourced from the United States, Italy and Spain. Nucleic acid was either cDNA or gDNA, and it came from T cells, B-cell-depleted T cells, or PBMCs.

Per the original methods: For nucleated cells, counts were estimated from reference gene primer amplification. Clones were sequenced by immunoSEQ multiplex PCR, and TCRdb holds only the in-frame ones, with some missing. V and J calls and clone size are those listed in that table; D and trimming were worked out from the DNA. The sample contains about 220,000 clones, roughly 90% of which appear only once. The gene calls are TRBV5-1 and TRBJ2-7, with a tentative D call TRBD1 (6 bases). The sequencing input was peripheral blood. The receptor comes from a man aged 35-49 years with active or convalescent COVID-19. CDR3 sequence: CASSSALGHRFKNEQYF. CDR3 DNA sequence: TGCGCCAGCAGCTCGGCGTTGGGACATCGGTTCAAGAACGAGCAGTACTTC.